This T cell receptor beta chain stems from a study of cytomegalovirus exposure and HLA in healthy donors. In the study overall: Within an early data release were about 90 million unique TCRs drawn from HLA-typed donors.

Notes on this clone: Its matching antigen is unknown.

Overall study findings and caveats: Across HLA loci, a later analysis found differing TCR association rates, with DRB1 most and HLA-C fewest. Reports indicated that the classifier achieved high specificity and sensitivity in diagnosing cytomegalovirus status.

The CDR3 runs to 12 residues. In germline, CDR1 is SNHLY, CDR2 FYNNEI. The V end was cut by 6 bases, the J end by 8 bases, with 13 bases between. PCR primers comprised 60 Vbeta and 13 Jbeta primers. The repertoire was sequenced with immunoSEQ multiplex PCR; TCRdb's copy has only in-frame clones and lacks some. The sample is made up of 100,000 to 150,000 clones, and the top ten hold about 2.7% of it. The chain carries TRBV2 and TRBJ1-2, with a possible D match to TRBD1 (5 bases). The TCR was taken from a man aged 25 to 40 in good health and CMV-seronegative. The sample was PBMCs. DNA for the CDR3: TGTGCCAGCAGGGGACTCACAGGCGGCTACACCTTC. It yields the protein CASRGLTGGYTF. Filled out from reference TRBV2 and TRBJ1-2, the complete variable domain reads EPEVTQTPSHQVTQMGQEVILRCVPISNHLYFYWYRQILGQKVEFLVSFYNNEISEKSEIFDDQFSVERPDGSNFTLKIRSTKLEDSAMYFCASRGLTGGYTFGSGTRLTVV.